The 24 T cell receptor beta chains in this list originate from one sample, sequenced in a study of Graves' ophthalmopathy and Graves' hyperthyroidism. RNA transcripts were the source from which TCR beta CDR3 regions were amplified. The first round was an RT-PCR with HTBI primers, and the second round was a multiplex PCR. TCRdb independently ran MiXCR on the multiplex PCR reads; one entry per CDR3 protein. The sample records 680,000 or so distinct CDR3 sequences, about 20% being singletons. The sample comprised peripheral blood. The receptors were sampled from a woman in her late teens or twenties with stable Graves' hyperthyroidism. Some clones in this sample may be carry-over from other donors' samples.

This clonotype was recorded only once. The rearrangement uses TRBV27 and TRBJ2-7, with TRBD1 matching 8 bases. Germline-derived CDR1 and CDR2 are MNHEY and SMNVEV (reference sequence). There are 15 residues in the CDR3. Losses at the gene ends were 4 bases for V and 3 bases for J; bases not matched to a gene: 8. In nucleotides, the CDR3 is TGTGCCAGCAGTTACAGTGGGACAGGCGTCTACGAGCAGTACTTC. Its translation is CASSYSGTGVYEQYF.

The J gene is TRBJ2-7, the V gene TRBV7-2, with D possibly being TRBD2 (5 bases). Germline loops: CDR1 SGHTA, CDR2 FQGNSA. CDR3 length equals 13 residues. With 3 bases removed from V and 3 bases from J, the gap between germline ends came to 9 bases. The CDR3 protein is CASSFGRGYEQYF. The CDR3 coding sequence is TGTGCCAGCAGCTTCGGTCGGGGCTACGAGCAGTACTTC.

CDR3 protein: CASSPLGRQGSYEQYF. Written as DNA, the CDR3 is TGTGCCAGCAGCCCCCTTGGGAGACAGGGATCCTACGAGCAGTACTTC. This chain uses TRBV11-2 with TRBJ2-7, with 7 positions matching TRBD1. Trimming removed 5 bases from V and 1 base from J; junction bases left unmatched: 11. This CDR3 has 16 amino acids. The germline V gene has CDR1 SGHAT and CDR2 FQNNGV.

This clonotype came up a few times. This chain connects TRBV20-1 to TRBJ2-2; 10 bases map to TRBD2. The V segment lost 5 bases and the J segment 5 bases; nucleotides outside the gene matches: 5. This CDR3 contains 14 residues. The germline V gene has CDR1 DFQATT and CDR2 SNEGSKA (reference sequence). The CDR3 DNA reads TGCAGTGCTCCTAGCGGGAGTGGAACCGGGGAGCTGTTTTTT. This encodes CSAPSGSGTGELFF.

This chain joins TRBV20-1 and TRBJ1-2, with D unclear. Germline CDR1 and CDR2: DFQATT and SNEGSKA (reference sequence). The length of the CDR3 is 12 residues. The ends were cut back, 1 base at V and 8 bases at J, with 11 bases in the middle. CDR3 sequence (DNA): TGCAGTGCTAGAGCTTCACTTGGGGGCTACACCTTC. It yields the protein CSARASLGGYTF.

The table lists this clonotype with many counts. This sequence joins TRBV29-1 and TRBJ1-1; no reliable D call. This CDR3 is built from 12 residues. Germline V lookup: CDR1 SQVTM, CDR2 ANQGSEA. V lost 4 bases, J lost 9 bases, and 15 bases lay in between. CDR3 amino acids: CSVGLISSQAFF. DNA of the CDR3: TGCAGCGTTGGTTTGATCAGCTCTCAAGCTTTCTTT. Together with reference TRBV29-1 and TRBJ1-1, the CDR3 gives the full variable domain: SAVISQKPSRDICQRGTSLTIQCQVDSQVTMMFWYRQQPGQSLTLIATANQGSEATYESGFVIDKFPISRPNLTFSTLTVSNMSPEDSSIYLCSVGLISSQAFFGQGTRLTVV.

This clonotype has at least ten counts. The chain joins TRBV6-1 to TRBJ2-5; possible D gene TRBD2, 5 bases. The CDR3 contains 14 residues. The V and J ends lost 2 bases and 3 bases respectively, with 10 bases between them. Germline values: CDR1 MNHNS, CDR2 SASEGT. CDR3 region: CASSESSGKETQYF. The CDR3 DNA sequence: TGTGCCAGCAGTGAATCTTCCGGGAAAGAGACCCAGTACTTC.

The sample holds many counts of this clonotype. The J gene is TRBJ1-2, the V gene TRBV6-1; 7 bases are a match to TRBD1. The length of the CDR3 is 14 residues. V was clipped by 5 bases and J by 4 bases; unmatched bases: 7. Germline V gives CDR1 MNHNS, CDR2 SASEGT. CDR3 protein: CASSPTGDSYGYTF. The CDR3 DNA is TGTGCCAGCAGTCCCACAGGGGACAGCTATGGCTACACCTTC.

This clonotype was counted between two and nine times. This rearrangement joins TRBV30 to TRBJ2-2, with 9 bases matching TRBD2. This CDR3 contains 15 residues. V was pared by 2 bases and J by 5 bases, with 6 bases of the junction left unmatched. Germline-derived CDR1 and CDR2 are GTSNPN and SVGIG (reference sequence). The CDR3 nucleotides read TGTGCCTGGAGTATGGGACTAGCCCAAACCGGGGAGCTGTTTTTT. This translates into CAWSMGLAQTGELFF. Variable domain in full (rest from reference TRBV30 and TRBJ2-2): SQTIHQWPATLVQPVGSPLSLECTVEGTSNPNLYWYRQAAGRGLQLLFYSVGIGQISSEVPQNLSASRPQDRQFILSSKKLLLSDSGFYLCAWSMGLAQTGELFFGEGSRLTVL.

This clonotype has ten or more counts. This chain joins TRBV20-1 and TRBJ2-5; no firm D call. Between the trimmed V and J ends, which lost 1 base and 2 bases, there was a span of 11 bases. Germline CDR1 DFQATT, CDR2 SNEGSKA (reference sequence). CDR3 length: 14 residues. The CDR3 DNA reads as TGCAGTGCTAGAGCGCTGGTTTGGCAAGAGACCCAGTACTTC. The encoded protein is CSARALVWQETQYF.

This clonotype occurred a few times. The chain uses TRBV28 and TRBJ2-7; TRBD2 matches 7 bases. The trim removed 2 bases at V and 0 bases at J, leaving 4 bases unmatched. The germline V gene encodes CDR1 MDHEN and CDR2 SYDVKM. CDR3 size: 15 residues. CDR3 coding DNA: TGTGCCAGCAGTTTAAAAGCGGGACGCTCCTACGAGCAGTACTTC. Translating it yields CASSLKAGRSYEQYF. Full variable domain (outside the CDR3, taken from reference TRBV28 and TRBJ2-7): DVKVTQSSRYLVKRTGEKVFLECVQDMDHENMFWYRQDPGLGLRLIYFSYDVKMKEKGDIPEGYSVSREKKERFSLILESASTNQTSMYLCASSLKAGRSYEQYFGPGTRLTVT.

Comments on this clonotype: Just one base apart from a much larger clone, this may be a read error. The chain couples TRBV12-3 or TRBV12-4 to TRBJ2-2; D is perhaps TRBD1 (6 bases). This CDR3 is built from 14 residues. The DNA of the CDR3 is TGTGTCAGCCGGTCACAGGGAAACACCGGGGAGCTGTTTTTT. Its translation is CVSRSQGNTGELFF.

The V call is TRBV5-1, the J call TRBJ1-5; D gene unclear. The V end was cut by 0 bases, the J end by 1 base, with 8 bases between. Germline-derived CDR1 and CDR2 are SGHRS and YFSETQ. CDR3 size: 15 residues. The CDR3 DNA is TGCGCCAGCAGCTTGGCGGGGAAGAGCAATCAGCCCCAGCATTTT. This encodes CASSLAGKSNQPQHF.

The chain joins TRBV12-3 or TRBV12-4 to TRBJ1-1, with D possibly being TRBD1 (5 bases). The CDR3 length is 14 residues. V lost 4 bases and J 1 base, leaving 10 bases between the germline ends. The CDR3 region is CASSWGRANTEAFF. The CDR3 DNA reads TGTGCCAGCAGTTGGGGCAGGGCGAACACTGAAGCTTTCTTT.

This clonotype was recorded only once. J is TRBJ2-7 and V is TRBV27; 12 bases match TRBD1. V shed 7 bases, J shed 7 bases, and the junction held 8 bases outside the gene matches. The CDR3 runs to 14 residues. Germline CDR1 and CDR2: MNHEY and SMNVEV (reference sequence). CDR3 region: CASKTGQGAAEQYF. The CDR3, as DNA: TGTGCCAGCAAGACGGGACAGGGGGCTGCTGAGCAGTACTTC.

Many counts were recorded for this clonotype. The chain combines TRBV27 with TRBJ1-6; D is ambiguous. V was pared by 0 bases and J by 3 bases, with 0 bases between. The CDR3 sequence is 13 residues long. Germline V gene sequence: CDR1 MNHEY, CDR2 SMNVEV (reference sequence). This chain's CDR3 is CASSLSYNSPLHF. In nucleotides, the CDR3 is TGTGCCAGCAGTTTATCCTATAATTCACCCCTCCACTTT.

This clonotype has ten or more counts. V usage is TRBV19 and J usage is TRBJ1-2; D uncertain. V lost 3 bases, J lost 2 bases, and 7 bases lay in between. This CDR3 is built from 13 residues. In germline, CDR1 is LNHDA, CDR2 SQIVND (reference sequence). The CDR3 DNA sequence: TGTGCCAGTAGTATCATACAAAACTATGGCTACACCTTC. As protein: CASSIIQNYGYTF.

With respect to this clonotype: This may stem from a read error, because a much larger clone lies one nucleotide away. The chain recombines TRBV20-1 with TRBJ2-7, with 8 bases that match TRBD1. This CDR3 is built from 15 residues. Germline CDR1 and CDR2: DFQATT and SNEGSKA (reference sequence). The CDR3 is CSARETGGFTYELYF. The CDR3, as DNA: TGCAGTGCTAGAGAAACAGGGGGATTTACCTACGAGCTGTACTTC.

This clonotype was counted at least ten times. This chain connects TRBV2 to TRBJ1-5; 10 nucleotides agree with TRBD1. V gave up 7 bases and J gave up 3 bases; unmatched junction bases: 6. CDR3 length: 15 amino acids. Germline assignment: CDR1 SNHLY and CDR2 FYNNEI. The CDR3: CASILDRGFNQPQHF. As DNA, the CDR3 is TGTGCCAGCATTCTGGACAGGGGGTTCAATCAGCCCCAGCATTTT.

This clonotype was detected only a few times. The rearrangement joins TRBV5-1 to TRBJ1-1, with TRBD1 matching 8 bases. The V segment lost 3 bases and the J segment 1 base; nucleotides outside the gene matches: 14. CDR1 and CDR2 from the germline V gene are SGHRS and YFSETQ. This CDR3 region has 18 residues. The CDR3 nucleotides read TGCGCCAGCAGCTCAACCAGGACAGGGAGTTGGGAGAACACTGAAGCTTTCTTT. As protein: CASSSTRTGSWENTEAFF.

This clonotype was recorded a few times. The V and J genes are TRBV30 and TRBJ1-1; D perhaps matches TRBD1 (6 bases). This CDR3 contains 13 residues. V dropped 7 bases and J dropped 11 bases, with 23 bases sitting between them. Germline CDR1 and CDR2: GTSNPN and SVGIG (reference sequence). CDR3 DNA sequence: TGTGCCTCGACGACGGGGGGGGCTGGTTTGGCTTTCTTT. Its protein is CASTTGGAGLAFF.

This clonotype was counted a few times. This rearrangement joins TRBV2 to TRBJ2-7; TRBD1 matches at 9 bases. Trimming cost V 2 bases and J 0 bases; bases outside gene matches: 2. Germline assignment: CDR1 SNHLY and CDR2 FYNNEI. This CDR3 is 15 amino acids long. In DNA, the CDR3 is TGTGCCAGCAGTGAACGGGACAGGGTCTCCTACGAGCAGTACTTC. Its protein is CASSERDRVSYEQYF. Full variable domain (missing parts from reference TRBV2 and TRBJ2-7): EPEVTQTPSHQVTQMGQEVILRCVPISNHLYFYWYRQILGQKVEFLVSFYNNEISEKSEIFDDQFSVERPDGSNFTLKIRSTKLEDSAMYFCASSERDRVSYEQYFGPGTRLTVT.

This clonotype showed up many times. This chain uses TRBV12-3 or TRBV12-4 with TRBJ1-5; no definite D call. V was shortened by 0 bases and J by 0 bases, with 6 bases between the two germline ends. The CDR3 loop spans 15 amino acids. The CDR3 loop is CASSLAWGSNQPQHF. For the CDR3, the DNA is TGTGCCAGCAGTTTAGCGTGGGGTAGCAATCAGCCCCAGCATTTT.

The V call is TRBV28, the J call TRBJ1-2; D remains unclear. Between the trimmed V and J ends, which lost 6 bases and 2 bases, there was a span of 13 bases. Germline V gene lookup returns CDR1 MDHEN and CDR2 SYDVKM. The CDR3 runs to 14 residues. The CDR3 loop is CASSFNTDNYGYTF. In DNA form, the CDR3 reads TGTGCCAGCAGCTTTAACACGGACAACTATGGCTACACCTTC.